These 10 T cell receptor beta chains share one sample of origin, sequenced in a study of beta chain features in type 1 diabetes. Study findings and constraints: Patients with Type 1 diabetes showed moderately but significantly shorter TCRB CDR3s in all four CD4+ subsets.

The investigators reverse transcribed all of the isolated RNA, so they sequenced expressed TCRB transcripts. The assay was immunoSEQ multiplex PCR, and TCRdb's table has in-frame clones only and misses some. The data show roughly 70,000 clones, about 50% seen once. The antigens for these receptors are not known. The sequenced material came from central memory CD4+ T cells from blood. All receptors derive from a young man with type 1 diabetes.

V is TRBV5-1 and J is TRBJ2-5, with 8 bases fitting TRBD1. Trimming at V came to 3 bases and at J to 2 bases, leaving 6 bases not matched to a gene. The V gene's germline CDR1 is SGHRS and CDR2 YFSETQ. CDR3 length: 15 residues. CDR3 bases: TGCGCCAGCAGCTCTGGACAGGGACCTCAAGAGACCCAGTACTTC. This gives the protein CASSSGQGPQETQYF.

This chain connects TRBV4-1 to TRBJ1-2; the match to TRBD1 covers 7 bases. The CDR3 is made up of 15 amino acids. J lost 2 bases, V lost 1 base, and 4 bases had no gene match. Germline loops: CDR1 MGHRA, CDR2 YSYEKL. Here the CDR3 reads CASSQAETGNYGYTF. The CDR3 coding sequence is TGCGCCAGCAGCCAAGCGGAGACAGGGAACTATGGCTACACCTTC.

V usage is TRBV6-1 and J usage is TRBJ1-1, with D perhaps matching TRBD1 (6 bases). Trimming removed 3 bases at V and 2 bases at J, with 13 bases between. Germline lookup yields CDR1 MNHNS and CDR2 SASEGT. The CDR3 totals 15 residues. CDR3 sequence reads: CASSDLDRSNTEAFF. The CDR3 region has the DNA TGTGCCAGCAGTGACCTAGACAGGTCAAACACTGAAGCTTTCTTT.

This chain connects TRBV7-2 to TRBJ2-3; no firm D call. The ends were cut back, 0 bases at V and 0 bases at J, with 4 bases in the middle. The CDR3 has 14 amino acids. The germline gives CDR1 SGHTA, CDR2 FQGNSA. The CDR3 bases are TGTGCCAGCAGCTTAGCCGGTAGCACAGATACGCAGTATTTT. It yields the protein CASSLAGSTDTQYF.

This clone was observed a few times. This chain uses TRBV2 with TRBJ2-3, with D maybe TRBD2 (6 bases). V lost 5 bases, J lost 6 bases, and 12 bases lay in between. Germline V CDR1 and CDR2: SNHLY, FYNNEI. The length of the CDR3 is 13 residues. CDR3 residues: CASSSRREDTQYF. CDR3 sequence (DNA): TGTGCCAGCAGTTCACGACGGGAGGATACGCAGTATTTT.

This clone was counted a few times. V gene TRBV2 combines with J gene TRBJ2-7; weak D call: TRBD2 (6 bases). Germline V lookup: CDR1 SNHLY, CDR2 FYNNEI. V dropped 6 bases and J dropped 6 bases, with 18 bases sitting between them. The CDR3 spans 14 residues. CDR3 bases: TGTGCCAGCAGCGGCGCTAGCGATGGGGGCGAGCAGTACTTC. Protein product: CASSGASDGGEQYF.

The table lists this clone with a count of one. This sequence joins TRBV5-6 and TRBJ1-1, with TRBD1 as a possible D gene (6 bases). The CDR3 sequence is 14 residues long. Germline CDR1 SGHDT, CDR2 YYEEEE. V was shortened by 4 bases and J by 5 bases, with 15 bases between the two germline ends. The CDR3 loop reads CASSPGTRETEAFF. CDR3 coding DNA: TGTGCCAGCAGCCCGGGGACACGAGAGACTGAAGCTTTCTTT.

Worth noting for this clone: Other DNA sequences in the sample encode the same CDR3. V is TRBV6-5 and J is TRBJ1-1; 7 nucleotides align to TRBD1. The trim removed 5 bases at V and 4 bases at J, leaving 4 bases unmatched. The length of the CDR3 is 13 residues. Germline CDR1 reads MNHEY; CDR2 reads SVGAGI. The CDR3 region is CASSTPGGTEAFF. CDR3 sequence (DNA): TGTGCCAGCAGTACCCCAGGGGGCACTGAAGCTTTCTTT.

The rearrangement links TRBV5-1 to TRBJ2-1; 12 bases line up with TRBD1. The length of the CDR3 is 17 residues. Germline loops: CDR1 SGHRS, CDR2 YFSETQ. The V segment lost 0 bases and the J segment 8 bases; nucleotides outside the gene matches: 9. The CDR3 sequence is CASSLAQSGQGAHEQFF. The CDR3 DNA is TGCGCCAGCAGCTTGGCCCAATCGGGACAGGGGGCCCATGAGCAGTTCTTC.

The chain carries TRBV12-5 and TRBJ1-1; D is ambiguous. Trimming stripped 6 bases from V and 3 bases from J, with 17 bases between. Germline V gene data show CDR1 as LGHNT and CDR2 as FRNRAP. This CDR3 contains 15 residues. The CDR3 region is CASGPFDPGDTEAFF. In nucleotides, the CDR3 is TGTGCTAGTGGACCATTCGATCCCGGGGACACTGAAGCTTTCTTT.